These 11 T cell receptor beta chains came from one sample sequenced in a study of CD8+CD57+ T cells in acquired aplastic anemia. Template material for TCR beta VDJ and CDR3 profiling consisted of genomic DNA. In TCRdb, the reads were re-called with MiXCR into one record per CDR3 protein. The sample gives tens of thousands of distinct CDR3 sequences, approximately 63% of which show up once; 45% to 75% is in the top ten. CD8+CD57+ cell expansion had been shown by flow cytometry in patients chosen for sequencing. Material: sorted CD4+, CD8+, or CD8+CD57+ T cells (not recorded which) from PBMCs. Receptors originate from a human donor with aplastic anemia.

This clonotype has only a few counts. The junction departs from germline at one end; a sequencing error may be responsible. This chain links TRBV19 with TRBJ2-7; TRBD1 agrees at 8 bases. Germline lookup yields CDR1 LNHDA and CDR2 SQIVND (reference sequence). The length of the CDR3 is 13 residues. The CDR3 DNA reads as TGTGCCAGTAGTATAGATCGCAGGGGGCCAGCCTCTTTC. It specifies CASSIDRRGPASF.

The rearrangement uses TRBV6-1 and TRBJ2-7, with 9 bases aligning to TRBD1. J gave up 5 bases and V 7 bases, and 6 bases lay outside the gene matches. The CDR3 covers 13 residues. Germline loops: CDR1 MNHNS, CDR2 SASEGT. The CDR3 region is CASNGTGRDEQYF. DNA of the CDR3: TGTGCCAGCAACGGGACAGGGAGGGACGAGCAGTACTTC.

The rearrangement links TRBV20-1 to TRBJ1-4; TRBD1 matches 8 bases. Germline lookup yields CDR1 DFQATT and CDR2 SNEGSKA (reference sequence). The trim removed 6 bases at V and 13 bases at J, leaving 22 bases unmatched. CDR3 length: 16 amino acids. The CDR3 loop reads CSATDRAAATNEGLFF. The DNA of the CDR3 is TGCAGTGCCACGGACAGGGCCGCCGCAACTAATGAAGGACTGTTTTTT.

This clonotype was detected many times. This chain links TRBV25-1 with TRBJ1-2; no reliable D call. CDR1 is MGHDK, CDR2 SYGVNS, per germline. Trimming took 1 base from V and 8 from J, leaving 5 bases between them. This CDR3 has 11 amino acids. CDR3 bases: TGTGCCAGCAGTGAATTGTGGGGCTACACCTTC. It is translated as CASSELWGYTF.

This clonotype was seen only a few times. This could be a read error, since a much larger clone is one nucleotide away. This chain joins TRBV7-9 and TRBJ1-2, with 8 bases fitting TRBD1. Germline V gene data show CDR1 as SEHNR and CDR2 as FQNEAQ (reference sequence). CDR3 length equals 15 residues. CDR3 sequence: CASSLYTGGNYGYAF. DNA of the CDR3: TGTGCCAGCAGCTTATATACAGGGGGAAACTATGGCTACGCCTTC.

The genes are TRBV30 and TRBJ1-2; D gene uncertain. The V and J ends lost 2 bases and 4 bases respectively, with 8 bases between them. The germline V gene encodes CDR1 GTSNPN and CDR2 SVGIG (reference sequence). The CDR3 length is 12 residues. The DNA for the CDR3 is TGTGCCTGGAGTCTAACGGGCTATGGCTACACCTTC. Protein: CAWSLTGYGYTF.

This chain connects TRBV2 to TRBJ1-1, with D maybe TRBD1 (5 bases). Trimming removed 11 bases at V and 1 base at J, with 17 bases between. The V gene's germline CDR1 is SNHLY and CDR2 FYNNEI. CDR3 length: 14 residues. CDR3 in amino acids: CAGVRPGWNTEAFF. The CDR3 DNA reads TGTGCCGGCGTCCGGCCAGGGTGGAACACTGAAGCTTTCTTT.

This clonotype has at least ten counts. The chain uses TRBV4-1 and TRBJ2-7, with a weak D call TRBD2 (6 bases). The germline V gene encodes CDR1 MGHRA and CDR2 YSYEKL. The CDR3 is made up of 15 amino acids. V was trimmed by 1 base and J by 3 bases, leaving 13 bases between them. DNA for the CDR3: TGCGCCAGCAGCCAAGTACCCGGGGGAAGCTACGAGCAGTACTTC. This encodes CASSQVPGGSYEQYF.

In the case of this clonotype: The junction departs from the called germline gene at one end, perhaps through a read error. The V gene is TRBV14, the J gene TRBJ2-3; TRBD2 matches at 9 bases. CDR3 length: 14 amino acids. Germline V gene data show CDR1 as SGHDN and CDR2 as FVKESK. CDR3 sequence: CASSRTSGTDTQYF. In DNA, the CDR3 is TGCGCCAGCTCCCGGACTAGCGGCACAGATACGCAGTATTTT. Full variable domain (outside the CDR3, taken from reference TRBV14 and TRBJ2-3): EAGVTQFPSHSVIEKGQTVTLRCDPISGHDNLYWYRRVMGKEIKFLLHFVKESKQDESGMPNNRFLAERTGGTYSTLKVQPAELEDSGVYFCASSRTSGTDTQYFGPGTRLTVL.

The chain combines TRBV7-2 with TRBJ2-5, with TRBD1 identical over 7 bases. V dropped 5 bases and J dropped 1; count of bases not matched to a gene: 1. The germline CDR1 and CDR2 sequences are SGHTA and FQGNSA. CDR3 length: 13 residues. The CDR3 DNA is TGTGCCAGCAGCCGACAGGGCCAAGAGACCCAGTACTTC. It encodes CASSRQGQETQYF. The full variable domain, with the rest looked up from reference TRBV7-2 and TRBJ2-5, is GAGVSQSPSNKVTEKGKDVELRCDPISGHTALYWYRQSLGQGLEFLIYFQGNSAPDKSGLPSDRFSAERTGGSVSTLTIQRTQQEDSAVYLCASSRQGQETQYFGPGTRLLVL.

This clonotype was recorded only once. The chain has TRBV7-3 and TRBJ2-7, with D tentatively TRBD2 (5 bases). CDR1 and CDR2 from the germline V gene are SGHTA and FQGTGA. Trimming removed 3 bases at V and 3 bases at J, with 18 bases between. The CDR3 spans 16 residues. The CDR3 DNA follows: TGTGCCAGCAGCTTTTTGACGTTGGTGGGAGACTACGAGCAGTACTTC. Residues: CASSFLTLVGDYEQYF.